This T cell receptor beta chain came from a study of T cell repertoires in cytomegalovirus infection. Across the study: Through public TCR beta signatures, both CMV infection and matching HLA type were indicated.

Whole-study results and caveats: CMV carriers with the relevant HLA were identified by cumulative public TCR beta family frequency. HLA-C-restricted CMV clonotypes gave the most frequent clonotype in two of eight donors.

TCRdb passed the reads through MiXCR, listing each CDR3 protein once. The top ten clones hold around 11% of a sample with a few hundred thousand distinct CDR3 sequences, about a sixth of them seen once. This clonotype was counted only a few times. Its target is unknown. Sequencing was carried out using PBMCs. This TCR was recovered from a human donor in good health (CMV status not recorded). Some clones in this sample may be carry-over from other donors' samples.

The DNA of the CDR3 is TGTGCCAGCAAGGAGCCTAGCGGGGGGGCTAAAGATACGCAGTATTTT. It is translated as CASKEPSGGAKDTQYF. The rearrangement uses TRBV2 and TRBJ2-3, with 12 bases aligning to TRBD2. CDR3 length: 16 residues. The germline V gene encodes CDR1 SNHLY and CDR2 FYNNEI. V lost 7 bases to trimming and J lost 5 bases; unmatched junction nucleotides: 10.